The entry below describes one T cell receptor beta chain. This record comes from a study of blood T cell repertoires in COVID-19. Study summary: The United States, Italy and Spain supplied acute and convalescent COVID-19 samples.

The CDR3 length is 15 residues. Germline CDR1 SGHAT, CDR2 FQNNGV. The germline V and J ends were trimmed by 2 bases and 3 bases, with 10 bases remaining between them. Original data processing: Nucleated cell counts were estimated from reference gene primer amplification. Some clones are missing from TCRdb's copy, which holds only in-frame ones; the method was immunoSEQ multiplex PCR. V and J calls and clone size are as listed in that table; D and trimming were resolved from the DNA. Of under 250,000 clones listed, roughly four fifths are singletons. This chain joins TRBV11-2 and TRBJ2-2; the D gene is possibly TRBD1 (6 bases). The TCR comes from an older woman with acute or convalescent COVID-19. The sequenced material came from peripheral blood. DNA for the CDR3: TGTGCCAGCAGCTTAAACTCAGGGGACACCGGGGAGCTGTTTTTT. Translation gives CASSLNSGDTGELFF.